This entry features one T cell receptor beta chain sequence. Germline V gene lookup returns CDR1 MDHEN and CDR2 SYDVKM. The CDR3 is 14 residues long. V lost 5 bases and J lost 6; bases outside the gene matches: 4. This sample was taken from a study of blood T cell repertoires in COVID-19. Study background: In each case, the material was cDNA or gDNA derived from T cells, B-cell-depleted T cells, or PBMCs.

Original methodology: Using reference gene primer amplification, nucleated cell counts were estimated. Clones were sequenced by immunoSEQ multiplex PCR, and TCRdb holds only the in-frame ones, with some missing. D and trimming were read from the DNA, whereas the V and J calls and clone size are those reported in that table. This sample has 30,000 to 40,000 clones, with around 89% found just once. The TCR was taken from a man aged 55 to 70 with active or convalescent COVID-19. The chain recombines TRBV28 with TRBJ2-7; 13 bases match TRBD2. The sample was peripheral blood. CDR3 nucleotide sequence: TGTGCCAGCAGTCCGACTAGCGGGAGGCTCGAGCAGTACTTC. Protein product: CASSPTSGRLEQYF.